This section outlines one T cell receptor (beta chain) sequence together with its context. The sample comes from a study of cytomegalovirus exposure and HLA in healthy donors. CDR3 size: 16 residues. The J segment lost 0 bases and the V segment lost 4 bases, leaving 3 bases of the junction unmatched. Germline V CDR1 and CDR2: SEHNR, FQNEAQ (reference sequence). Nominal health characterized the donors when sampled, though unrecorded immune exposures were likely. Vbeta (60) and Jbeta (13) primers were used in the PCR. Clones were read by immunoSEQ multiplex PCR, and TCRdb kept only the in-frame ones, dropping some. Here the sample table reports about 92,000 clones.

The sample was PBMCs. This receptor was obtained from a man aged 45-60 years in good health and CMV-seropositive. V gene TRBV7-9 combines with J gene TRBJ2-2, with 9 bases matching TRBD2. The CDR3, as DNA: TGTGCCAGCAGCTCGAGACTAGCGGCGAACACCGGGGAGCTGTTTTTT. It is translated as CASSSRLAANTGELFF.